The clone carrying this T cell receptor beta chain came up many times. Its matching antigen is unknown. This CDR3 has 12 residues. CDR1 and CDR2 from the germline V gene are SGHTA and FQGNSA. V gave up 3 bases and J gave up 8 bases, with 8 bases separating them. Researchers took RNA transcripts and amplified the TCR beta CDR3 regions from them. Using the HTBI primer set, a first-round RT-PCR was run on the TCR CDR3. MiXCR, applied by TCRdb to the multiplex PCR reads, yields one record per CDR3 protein. The sample lists about 460,000 distinct CDR3 sequences, 22% occurring once. The data belong to a study of T cells in Graves' hyperthyroidism and ophthalmopathy. Whole-study findings and limits: Expanded thyroid clonotypes (above 0.001) were mostly also found in blood. Model-based prediction identified ophthalmopathy a median approximately 6.2 months prior to its onset.

Disease duration was under 3 months in the ophthalmopathy patients, who also had a Clinical Activity Score of at least 3 and a NOSPECS grade of at least 4. Clinical symptoms, serum thyroxine, TRAb, thyroid ultrasound and orbital computed tomography established diagnosis. This clonotype was sampled from a woman between 65 and 79 years old with Graves' ophthalmopathy. The sample consisted of blood. The chain combines TRBV7-2 with TRBJ2-1; no reliable D call. This CDR3 reads CASSLLVYEQFF. CDR3 in DNA: TGTGCCAGCAGCTTGCTTGTTTATGAGCAGTTCTTC. Combining the CDR3 with reference TRBV7-2 and TRBJ2-1 gives the whole variable domain GAGVSQSPSNKVTEKGKDVELRCDPISGHTALYWYRQSLGQGLEFLIYFQGNSAPDKSGLPSDRFSAERTGGSVSTLTIQRTQQEDSAVYLCASSLLVYEQFFGPGTRLTVL.